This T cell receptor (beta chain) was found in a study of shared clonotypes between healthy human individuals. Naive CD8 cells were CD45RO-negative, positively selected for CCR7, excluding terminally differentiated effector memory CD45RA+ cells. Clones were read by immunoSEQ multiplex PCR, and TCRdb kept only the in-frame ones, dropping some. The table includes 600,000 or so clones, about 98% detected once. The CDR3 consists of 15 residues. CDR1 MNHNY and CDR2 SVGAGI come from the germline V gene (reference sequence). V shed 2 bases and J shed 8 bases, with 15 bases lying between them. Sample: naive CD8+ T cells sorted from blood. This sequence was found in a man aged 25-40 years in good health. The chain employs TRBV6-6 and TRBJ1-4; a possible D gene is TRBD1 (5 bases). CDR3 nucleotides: TGTGCCAGCAGTTACCTCGGGACCTCGGGGGAAAAACTGTTTTTT. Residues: CASSYLGTSGEKLFF.